The rows below give T cell receptor beta chains drawn from one sample of a study of breast tumors, draining lymph nodes, adjacent tissues. TCRdb passed the multiplex PCR reads through MiXCR, listing each CDR3 protein once. Counted here are a few hundred thousand distinct CDR3 sequences, less than 35% occurring once; the ten biggest clones make up approximately 3.7%. Input material: axillary lymph node tissue. These receptors all come from a female donor with breast cancer. Some clones in this sample may be carry-over from other donors' samples. Both conserved end residues are part of each CDR3. Each record gives: V gene, D gene, J gene, clone size, CDR3 DNA, CDR3 protein. The D gene is left open where the match is weak. Size tells how often a clone was seen (once, few, many) or the class of an expanded clone, and some rows leave it out.

TRBV11-2	-	TRBJ1-1	-	TGTGCCAGCAGCGAAGGGGGGATCCCCACTGAAGCTTTCTTT	CASSEGGIPTEAFF
TRBV19	-	TRBJ2-1	many	TGTGCCAGTAGTATTTCTAGCGTAGACAATGAGCAGTTCTTC	CASSISSVDNEQFF
TRBV28	TRBD2	TRBJ2-5	-	TGTGCCAGCAGTTTAATGCGGGGGGGCCGTGAGACCCAGTACTTC	CASSLMRGGRETQYF
TRBV5-6	-	TRBJ2-1	-	TGTGCCAGCAGCCAAGGTGCGGGGGCGTTCTTC	CASSQGAGAFF
TRBV20-1	-	TRBJ1-2	-	TGCAGTGCTAGAAGGGGACGGGATATCTATGGCTACACCTTC	CSARRGRDIYGYTF
TRBV20-1	-	TRBJ2-2	many	TGCAGTGCTATGGGCCTTAACACCGGGGAGCTGTTTTTT	CSAMGLNTGELFF
TRBV12-3/TRBV12-4	-	TRBJ2-1	-	TGTGCCAGCTCACGAACCAGAGCAGACAGGTCGATCAAACCCCTGGGTCAGCGGGAGCAGTTCTTC	CASSRTRADRSIKPLGQREQFF
TRBV12-3/TRBV12-4	-	TRBJ2-1	-	TGTGCCAGCAGTTTTTTATGGGGGTTGGATGAGCAGTTCTTC	CASSFLWGLDEQFF
TRBV2	-	TRBJ2-3	many	TGTGCCAGCAGTCGTACCGGGACTGCCCTATCGCAGTATTTT	CASSRTGTALSQYF
TRBV20-1	-	TRBJ2-7	few	TGCAGTGCCAGCAGCTCCGACAGCCTCGAGCAGTACTTC	CSASSSDSLEQYF
TRBV11-2	-	TRBJ2-7	many	TGTGCCAGCAGCTACTCGGCGGTGGGGGGCGAGCAGTACTTC	CASSYSAVGGEQYF
TRBV15	-	TRBJ2-7	-	TGTGCCACCAGCAGAAATCTCTCCGGCTACGAGCAGTACTTC	CATSRNLSGYEQYF
TRBV6-6	-	TRBJ1-3	-	TGTGCCAGCAGCCCCCGGACATCCCGGCGGAACACCATATATTTT	CASSPRTSRRNTIYF
TRBV3-2	-	TRBJ2-7	-	TGTGCCAGCAGCCATCCCCTGGACCGGACAGGGGAGCATGGCGAGCAGTACTTC	CASSHPLDRTGEHGEQYF
TRBV24-1	-	TRBJ2-7	many	TGTGCCACCAGTGCCGGGTACTCCTACGAGCAGTACTTC	CATSAGYSYEQYF
TRBV2	-	TRBJ1-5	many	TGTGCCAGCAGCCAGGACACAAATCAGCCCCAGCATTTT	CASSQDTNQPQHF
TRBV7-9	-	TRBJ1-5	many	TGTGCCAGCAGCTTGAACGGAGGTAATCAGCCCCAGCATTTT	CASSLNGGNQPQHF
TRBV24-1	TRBD1	TRBJ1-5	-	TGTGCCACCAGTGAGTACAGGGGGATCAATCAGCCCCAGCATTTT	CATSEYRGINQPQHF
TRBV2	TRBD2	TRBJ2-3	-	TGTGCCAGCAAGCCGACTAGCGGGAGATTGGATACGCAGTATTTT	CASKPTSGRLDTQYF
TRBV19	-	TRBJ2-7	many	TGTGCCAGTAGTATATCGTATACCTACGAGCAGTACTTC	CASSISYTYEQYF
TRBV6-1	TRBD2	TRBJ2-2	few	TGTGCCAGCAGGCAGACTAGCGGTACGAACACCGGGGAGCTGTTTTTT	CASRQTSGTNTGELFF
TRBV9	TRBD2	TRBJ2-5	-	TGTGCCAGCAGCGTAGGACAGACTAGCGGGGGGAACCAAGAGACCCAGTACTTC	CASSVGQTSGGNQETQYF
TRBV4-3	-	TRBJ2-3	-	TGCGCCAGCAGCCAAGAATGGGGTGCAGATACGCAGTATTTT	CASSQEWGADTQYF
TRBV12-3/TRBV12-4	TRBD1	TRBJ1-4	many	TGTGCCAGCAGTTTATGGGGACAGGGCGCCACTAATGAAAAACTGTTTTTT	CASSLWGQGATNEKLFF
TRBV27	-	TRBJ1-6	few	TGTGCCAGCAGTTTACAGGGAAACACCCTCCACTTT	CASSLQGNTLHF
TRBV7-9	-	TRBJ1-2	many	TGTGCCAGCAGCTTGGACAGTCACTATGGCTACACCTTC	CASSLDSHYGYTF
TRBV2	-	TRBJ2-3	many	TGTGCCAGCAGTCCTAAGGGCGGCAGCACAGATACGCAGTATTTT	CASSPKGGSTDTQYF
TRBV20-1	-	TRBJ2-5	many	TGCAGTCCTCTGGGGGCCGGGGAGACCCAGTACTTC	CSPLGAGETQYF
TRBV13	-	TRBJ1-3	many	TGTGCCAGCACCGACACAGGGATCTCTGGAAACACCATATATTTT	CASTDTGISGNTIYF
TRBV7-2	TRBD1	TRBJ1-6	-	TGTGCCAGCAGCTTAGGGGACAGGGTGGATTCACCCCTCCACTTT	CASSLGDRVDSPLHF